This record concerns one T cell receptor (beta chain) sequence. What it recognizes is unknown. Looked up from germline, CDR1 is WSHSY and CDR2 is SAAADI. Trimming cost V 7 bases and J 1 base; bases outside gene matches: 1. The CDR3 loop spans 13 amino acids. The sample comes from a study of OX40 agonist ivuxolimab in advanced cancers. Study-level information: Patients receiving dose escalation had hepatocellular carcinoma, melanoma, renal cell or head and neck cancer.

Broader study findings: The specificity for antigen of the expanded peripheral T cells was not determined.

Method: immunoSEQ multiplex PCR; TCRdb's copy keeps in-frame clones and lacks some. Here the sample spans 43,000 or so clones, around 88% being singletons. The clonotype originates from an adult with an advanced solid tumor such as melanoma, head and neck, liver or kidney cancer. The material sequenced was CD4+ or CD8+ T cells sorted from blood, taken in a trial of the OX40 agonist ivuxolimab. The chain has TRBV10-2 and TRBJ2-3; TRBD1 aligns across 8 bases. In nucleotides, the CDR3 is TGCGCCAGCACGGGACAGGGCACAGATACGCAGTATTTT. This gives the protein CASTGQGTDTQYF.